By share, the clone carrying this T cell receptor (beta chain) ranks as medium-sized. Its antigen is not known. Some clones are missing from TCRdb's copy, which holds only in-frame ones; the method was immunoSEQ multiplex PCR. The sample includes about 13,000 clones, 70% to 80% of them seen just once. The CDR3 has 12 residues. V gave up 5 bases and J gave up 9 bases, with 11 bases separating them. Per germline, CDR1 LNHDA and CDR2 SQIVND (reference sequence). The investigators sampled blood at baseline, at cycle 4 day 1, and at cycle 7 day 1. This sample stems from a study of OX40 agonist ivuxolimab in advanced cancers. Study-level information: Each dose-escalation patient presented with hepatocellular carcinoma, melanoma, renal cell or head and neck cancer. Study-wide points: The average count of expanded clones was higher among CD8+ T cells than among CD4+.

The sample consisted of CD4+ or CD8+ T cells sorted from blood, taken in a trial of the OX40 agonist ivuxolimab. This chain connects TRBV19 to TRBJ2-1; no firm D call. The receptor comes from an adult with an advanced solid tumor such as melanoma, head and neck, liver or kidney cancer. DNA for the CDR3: TGTGCCAGTAGTCCAGGTGTCGCTGAGCAGTTCTTC. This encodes CASSPGVAEQFF.